The 31 T cell receptor beta chains below come from one sample, sequenced in a study of STAT5B mutations in CD4+ large granular lymphocyte leukemia. Clones were sequenced by immunoSEQ multiplex PCR, and TCRdb holds only the in-frame ones, with some missing. The data show around 620 clones, approximately 67% seen once. Sequencing used PBMCs. The receptor source for this set is a woman between 50 and 59 years old with CD4+ T-cell large granular lymphocyte leukemia.

CDR3 bases: TGTGCCAGCAGCTTACGGGACAGCGAATACAATGAGCAGTTCTTC. Protein: CASSLRDSEYNEQFF. V usage is TRBV11-2 and J usage is TRBJ2-1; 7 bases map to TRBD1. This CDR3 contains 15 residues. Germline CDR1 SGHAT, CDR2 FQNNGV. Trimming removed 2 bases from V and 4 bases from J; junction bases left unmatched: 5.

This clone is a singleton in its sample. The J gene is TRBJ2-7, the V gene TRBV6-5; weak D call: TRBD1 (5 bases). From germline, CDR1 is MNHEY and CDR2 SVGAGI. Trimming shortened V by 4 bases and J by 0 bases, and 10 bases separated the two germline ends. This CDR3 is built from 14 residues. This CDR3 reads CASSWTLLSYEQYF. The CDR3 nucleotides read TGTGCCAGCAGTTGGACACTACTCTCCTACGAGCAGTACTTC.

The chain has TRBV18 and TRBJ1-1; TRBD1 is a possible D gene (6 bases). Trimming stripped 8 bases from V and 6 bases from J, with 10 bases between. CDR1 and CDR2 from the germline V gene are KGHSH and LQKENI. The CDR3 contains 11 residues. Here the CDR3 reads CASRGQAEAFF. The CDR3 DNA sequence: TGTGCCAGCCGGGGGCAGGCTGAAGCTTTCTTT.

This chain uses TRBV28 with TRBJ1-6, with a possible D match to TRBD1 (5 bases). This CDR3 comprises 14 residues. CDR1 is MDHEN, CDR2 SYDVKM, per germline. Trimming cost V 4 bases and J 3 bases, with 7 bases left between them. The CDR3 is CASSSGGYNSPLHF. The CDR3 bases are TGTGCCAGCAGTTCGGGGGGCTATAATTCACCCCTCCACTTT.

This chain uses TRBV21-1 with TRBJ1-1. TRBV21-1 is given as a pseudogene. CDR3 length: 15 residues. In DNA form, the CDR3 reads TGTGCCGGGGGAGAACTACGGAGTTTGAACACTGAAGCTTTCTTT. It encodes CAGGELRSLNTEAFF.

The V call is TRBV6-1, the J call TRBJ2-1; maybe TRBD2 (6 bases). The V and J ends lost 1 base and 8 bases respectively, with 24 bases between them. CDR1 is MNHNS and CDR2 is SASEGT in the germline V gene. There are 18 residues in the CDR3. The CDR3 sequence is CASSEEMASVSRWDEQFF. CDR3 DNA sequence: TGTGCCAGCAGTGAAGAGATGGCTAGCGTATCGAGATGGGATGAGCAGTTCTTC.

CDR3 residues: CASSSGLAGVHEQYF. The CDR3 DNA reads TGTGCCAGCAGCTCGGGACTAGCGGGAGTGCACGAGCAGTACTTC. This chain joins TRBV7-2 and TRBJ2-7, with TRBD2 identical over 14 bases. The CDR3 contains 15 residues. Looked up from germline, CDR1 is SGHTA and CDR2 is FQGNSA. Unmatched junction bases numbered 4, after V lost 4 bases and J lost 5 bases.

This chain connects TRBV30 to TRBJ2-7; D perhaps matches TRBD2 (5 bases). Germline-derived CDR1 and CDR2 are GTSNPN and SVGIG (reference sequence). This CDR3 has 13 residues. Trimming cost V 4 bases and J 6 bases, with 16 bases left between them. CDR3 region: CAWIRESRGEQYF. Written as DNA, the CDR3 is TGTGCCTGGATAAGGGAGTCCCGGGGCGAGCAGTACTTC.

The chain recombines TRBV4-3 with TRBJ2-3; 11 bases are a match to TRBD2. The germline V gene has CDR1 LGHNA and CDR2 YSLEER. The trim removed 1 base at V and 7 bases at J, leaving 4 bases unmatched. The CDR3 is 15 residues long. CDR3 coding DNA: TGCGCCAGCAGCCAAGGAACTAGCGGGAGTCATACGCAGTATTTT. Amino acid sequence: CASSQGTSGSHTQYF.

V usage is TRBV10-3 and J usage is TRBJ2-1; tentatively, D is TRBD2 (6 bases). Germline V lookup: CDR1 ENHRY, CDR2 SYGVKD. This CDR3 has 16 amino acids. The V end was cut by 3 bases, the J end by 5 bases, with 17 bases between. The CDR3 bases are TGTGCCATCAGTGACGTGCGTTTTGGCGGGAACAATGAGCAGTTCTTC. As protein: CAISDVRFGGNNEQFF.

The rearrangement joins TRBV6-1 to TRBJ2-7; TRBD2 might be the D (6 bases). The germline V gene encodes CDR1 MNHNS and CDR2 SASEGT. CDR3 size: 14 residues. V was cut by 1 base and J by 6 bases, with 13 bases left in between. CDR3 region: CASSEGRETGEQYF. CDR3 sequence (DNA): TGTGCCAGCAGTGAAGGCCGGGAGACGGGCGAGCAGTACTTC.

The rearrangement joins TRBV25-1 to TRBJ1-6, with D unresolved. Germline assignment: CDR1 MGHDK and CDR2 SYGVNS. The CDR3 runs 12 residues. V gave up 4 bases and J gave up 7 bases, with 5 bases separating them. Written as DNA, the CDR3 is TGTGCCAGCAGTGTTGGGAATTCACCCCTCCACTTT. Translating it yields CASSVGNSPLHF.

This clone rates as large (0.1 to 1%). This chain links TRBV4-3 with TRBJ2-2; 12 bases line up with TRBD2. Per germline, CDR1 LGHNA and CDR2 YSLEER. This CDR3 is 19 amino acids long. V trimming: 0 bases; J trimming: 7 bases; junction bases outside the gene matches: 12. The CDR3 DNA reads TGCGCCAGCAGCCAAGATCCCGCGGCTAGCGGGAGGGCGGTCGGGGAGCTGTTTTTT. Its translation is CASSQDPAASGRAVGELFF.

This clone was observed a single time. The rearrangement uses TRBV29-1 and TRBJ2-6; TRBD2 agrees at 9 bases. The CDR3 covers 16 residues. V lost 4 bases and J lost 2; bases outside the gene matches: 6. The germline gives CDR1 SQVTM, CDR2 ANQGSEA. The DNA of the CDR3 is TGCAGCGTTGGGGGAGCGGGAGGTGCTGGGGCCAACGTCCTGACTTTC. Protein product: CSVGGAGGAGANVLTF.

This chain connects TRBV5-6 to TRBJ2-7; 10 positions match TRBD1. This CDR3 comprises 15 residues. J was trimmed by 7 bases and V by 3 bases; bases with no gene match: 10. Germline CDR1 reads SGHDT; CDR2 reads YYEEEE. DNA of the CDR3: TGTGCCAGCAGCTCTCAGACAGGGGGCTCGTATGAGCAGTACTTC. This sequence encodes CASSSQTGGSYEQYF.

The chain carries TRBV5-4 and TRBJ2-1; no clear D gene. V was pared by 2 bases and J by 1 base, with 7 bases between. The length of the CDR3 is 14 residues. CDR1 and CDR2 from the germline V gene are SGHNT and YYREEE (reference sequence). The chain's CDR3 is CASSFLGSYNEQFF. Written as DNA, the CDR3 is TGTGCCAGCAGCTTTCTAGGGTCCTACAATGAGCAGTTCTTC.

This clone was recorded only once. The V call is TRBV6-6, the J call TRBJ2-7; tentative D call: TRBD1 (6 bases). Germline V gene lookup returns CDR1 MNHNY and CDR2 SVGAGI (reference sequence). The length of the CDR3 is 14 residues. V lost 6 bases and J 4 bases, leaving 16 bases between the germline ends. The CDR3 sequence: CASSWDIGMYEQYF. The CDR3, as DNA: TGTGCCAGCAGCTGGGACATTGGGATGTACGAGCAGTACTTC.

This clone is deemed hyperexpanded (1% or more). V gene TRBV9 combines with J gene TRBJ1-1; perhaps TRBD1 as D (5 bases). This CDR3 region has 15 residues. V lost 2 bases, J lost 1 base, and 12 bases lay in between. Germline V lookup: CDR1 SGDLS, CDR2 YYNGEE. The CDR3 region has the DNA TGTGCCAGCAGCGTGGGTACCGGGGCGAACACTGAAGCTTTCTTT. The encoded protein is CASSVGTGANTEAFF.

This sequence joins TRBV5-8 and TRBJ2-3; perhaps TRBD1 as D (6 bases). Germline CDR1 is SGHTS and CDR2 is YDEGEE. CDR3 length equals 12 residues. V lost 4 bases and J 6 bases, leaving 9 bases between the germline ends. The CDR3 DNA is TGTGCCAGCAGCCTCAGGGGTGATACGCAGTATTTT. Translated: CASSLRGDTQYF.

The chain employs TRBV6-1 and TRBJ1-6; D gene uncertain. The germline CDR1 and CDR2 sequences are MNHNS and SASEGT. The CDR3 is 14 amino acids. V was clipped by 1 base and J by 6 bases, with 7 bases between them. CDR3 sequence: CASSEGLGNSPLHF. For the CDR3, the DNA is TGTGCCAGCAGTGAAGGGTTGGGTAATTCACCCCTCCACTTT.

This clone counts as medium-sized. CDR3 in amino acids: CASYGSTDTQYF. The DNA for the CDR3 is TGTGCCAGCTACGGGAGCACAGATACGCAGTATTTT. V is TRBV6-6 and J is TRBJ2-3; D unresolved. This CDR3 is built from 12 residues. Germline CDR1 reads MNHNY; CDR2 reads SVGAGI (reference sequence). Between the trimmed V and J ends, which lost 8 bases and 0 bases, there was a span of 6 bases.

V usage is TRBV7-2 and J usage is TRBJ2-7; TRBD1 matches at 8 bases. The germline CDR1 and CDR2 sequences are SGHTA and FQGNSA. V shed 3 bases and J 7 bases; nucleotides not matched to a gene: 5. This CDR3 has 13 amino acids. The CDR3 sequence: CASSLTGAREQYF. In DNA, the CDR3 is TGTGCCAGCAGCTTGACAGGGGCGCGGGAGCAGTACTTC.

This sequence joins TRBV5-1 and TRBJ2-1; D might be TRBD1 (7 bases). Germline CDR1 is SGHRS and CDR2 is YFSETQ. The CDR3 covers 15 residues. Deletions cut 4 bases from V and 2 bases from J, with 13 bases between. CDR3 DNA: TGCGCCAGCAGCGCGGGAACAGGGGCCTACAATGAGCAGTTCTTC. Translation: CASSAGTGAYNEQFF.

The chain employs TRBV6-5 and TRBJ2-7; possibly TRBD1 for D (5 bases). The CDR3 has 15 amino acids. V was clipped by 5 bases and J by 7 bases, with 21 bases between them. Germline lookup yields CDR1 MNHEY and CDR2 SVGAGI. The CDR3 is CASSPQGSYLGEQYF. The CDR3 nucleotides are TGTGCCAGCAGTCCCCAGGGCAGTTATTTGGGGGAGCAGTACTTC.

In its sample, this clone was seen a few times. The rearrangement uses TRBV27 and TRBJ2-1; no clear D gene. Between the trimmed V and J ends, which lost 0 bases and 7 bases, there was a span of 1 base. This CDR3 is 11 amino acids long. From germline, CDR1 is MNHEY and CDR2 SMNVEV (reference sequence). CDR3 in DNA: TGTGCCAGCAGTTTATCTAATGAGCAGTTCTTC. Translating it yields CASSLSNEQFF.

The J gene is TRBJ1-5, the V gene TRBV5-8; D may be TRBD1 (6 bases). Deletions cut 2 bases from V and 3 bases from J, with 9 bases between. This CDR3 contains 14 residues. Germline V lookup: CDR1 SGHTS, CDR2 YDEGEE. The CDR3 loop is CASSFSGDNQPQHF. The CDR3 coding sequence is TGTGCCAGCAGCTTTTCAGGGGACAATCAGCCCCAGCATTTT.

Relative to its sample, this clone is hyperexpanded. V usage is TRBV4-3 and J usage is TRBJ1-3, with D hard to call. The length of the CDR3 is 15 residues. Trimming took off 0 bases at V and 2 bases at J, with 8 bases between the two ends. Germline CDR1 is LGHNA and CDR2 is YSLEER. The CDR3 here is CASSQDWSTGNTIYF. CDR3 bases: TGCGCCAGCAGCCAAGATTGGAGTACTGGAAACACCATATATTTT.

This chain connects TRBV19 to TRBJ1-1, with 9 nucleotides matching TRBD1. V lost 7 bases, J lost 3 bases, and 12 bases stayed unmatched. CDR1 is LNHDA, CDR2 SQIVND, per germline (reference sequence). The CDR3 has 16 amino acids. The CDR3 DNA sequence: TGTGCCAGTACCATGGGGACAGGGCGCGGAGACACTGAAGCTTTCTTT. It yields the protein CASTMGTGRGDTEAFF.

This chain's CDR3 is CASSERQSYGYTF. The CDR3 DNA follows: TGTGCCAGCAGTGAAAGGCAGTCCTATGGCTACACCTTC. This rearrangement joins TRBV2 to TRBJ1-2, with D uncertain. V lost 2 bases to trimming and J lost 4 bases, with 8 bases between them. Germline values: CDR1 SNHLY, CDR2 FYNNEI. The CDR3 contains 13 residues.

The chain links TRBV19 to TRBJ2-5; 10 nucleotides agree with TRBD2. J lost 2 bases, V lost 5 bases, and 5 bases had no gene match. The CDR3 has 15 residues. CDR1 and CDR2 (germline): LNHDA, SQIVND (reference sequence). The CDR3 DNA sequence: TGTGCCAGTAGTTTCCAACTAGCGGGACAAGAGACCCAGTACTTC. Translating it yields CASSFQLAGQETQYF.

This chain links TRBV4-3 with TRBJ1-2, with TRBD1 matching over 8 bases. This CDR3 spans 15 amino acids. V was pared by 0 bases and J by 8 bases, with 8 bases of the junction left unmatched. Germline V gene lookup returns CDR1 LGHNA and CDR2 YSLEER. CDR3 protein: CASSQEIQGASGYTF. DNA for the CDR3: TGCGCCAGCAGCCAAGAAATCCAGGGGGCGAGCGGCTACACCTTC.